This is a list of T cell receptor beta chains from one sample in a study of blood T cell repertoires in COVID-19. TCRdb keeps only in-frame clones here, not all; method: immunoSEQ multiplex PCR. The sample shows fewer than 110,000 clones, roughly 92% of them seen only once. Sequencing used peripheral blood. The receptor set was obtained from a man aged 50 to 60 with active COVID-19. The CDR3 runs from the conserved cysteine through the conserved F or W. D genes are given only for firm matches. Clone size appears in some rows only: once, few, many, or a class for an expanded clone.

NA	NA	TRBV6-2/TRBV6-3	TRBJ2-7	CASSLGRVDTEFYEQYF	TGTGCCAGCAGCCTAGGCCGCGTTGACACTGAGTTCTACGAGCAGTACTTC
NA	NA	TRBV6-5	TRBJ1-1	CASSYSGGLNTEAFF	TGTGCCAGCAGTTACTCCGGCGGGCTGAACACTGAAGCTTTCTTT
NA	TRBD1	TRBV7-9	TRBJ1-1	CASSLRQGDTEAFF	TGTGCCAGCAGCTTAAGACAGGGAGACACTGAAGCTTTCTTT
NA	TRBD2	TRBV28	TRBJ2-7	CASTFGGVGEQYF	TGTGCCAGCACCTTCGGGGGGGTTGGCGAGCAGTACTTC
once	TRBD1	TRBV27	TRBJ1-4	CASRSTGGPTNEKLFF	TGTGCCAGCAGGTCGACAGGGGGCCCAACTAATGAAAAACTGTTTTTT
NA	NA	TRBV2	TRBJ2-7	CASSLTYYEQYF	TGTGCCAGCAGCCTCACCTATTACGAGCAGTACTTC
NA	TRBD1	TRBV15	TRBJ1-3	CATSRDPKDRHAPSGNTIYF	TGTGCCACCAGCAGAGATCCTAAGGACAGGCATGCTCCCTCTGGAAACACCATATATTTT
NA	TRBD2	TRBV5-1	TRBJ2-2	CASKDGRAVTGELFF	TGCGCCAGCAAGGACGGGAGGGCCGTCACCGGGGAGCTGTTTTTT
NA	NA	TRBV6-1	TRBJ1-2	CASSEAQTVNYGYTF	TGTGCCAGCAGTGAAGCGCAGACAGTAAACTATGGCTACACCTTC
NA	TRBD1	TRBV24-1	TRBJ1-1	CATSDHRQGSAEAFF	TGTGCCACCAGTGATCACCGACAGGGTTCTGCTGAAGCTTTCTTT
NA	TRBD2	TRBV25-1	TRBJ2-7	CATLTSGETQYF	TGTGCCACCTTGACTAGCGGGGAGACACAGTACTTC
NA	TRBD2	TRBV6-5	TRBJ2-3	CASSYPSGTTDTQYF	TGTGCCAGCAGTTACCCTAGCGGGACCACAGATACGCAGTATTTT
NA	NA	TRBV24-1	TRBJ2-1	CATSELGVGEQFF	TGTGCCACCAGTGAACTAGGTGTAGGTGAGCAGTTCTTC
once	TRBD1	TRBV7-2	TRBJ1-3	CASSFTGTGVISGNTIYF	TGTGCCAGCAGCTTTACCGGGACAGGGGTTATCTCTGGAAACACCATATATTTT
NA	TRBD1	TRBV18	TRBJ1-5	CASSPTFRTGTGAGNQPQHF	TGTGCCAGCTCACCAACGTTTCGCACCGGGACAGGGGCCGGTAATCAGCCCCAGCATTTT
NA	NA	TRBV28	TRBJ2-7	CASSLSSGFEQYF	TGTGCCAGCAGTTTATCGTCAGGGTTCGAGCAGTACTTC
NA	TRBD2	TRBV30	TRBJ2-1	CASLLAGGPGEQFF	TGTGCCTCCTTACTAGCGGGAGGGCCGGGTGAGCAGTTCTTC
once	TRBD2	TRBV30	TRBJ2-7	CAWSLAGGYEQYF	TGTGCCTGGAGCCTAGCGGGAGGCTACGAGCAGTACTTC
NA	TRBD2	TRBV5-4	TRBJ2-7	CASSSLAGTYEQYF	TGTGCCAGCAGCTCCTTAGCGGGAACCTACGAGCAGTACTTC
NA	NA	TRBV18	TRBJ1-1	CASSPRGGYTEAFF	TGTGCCAGCTCACCACGGGGGGGCTACACTGAAGCTTTCTTT
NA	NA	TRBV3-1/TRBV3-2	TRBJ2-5	CASSPRLTVQETQYF	TGTGCCAGCAGCCCCCGACTAACGGTCCAAGAGACCCAGTACTTC
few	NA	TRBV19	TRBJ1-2	CASSTSGHRYGYTF	TGTGCCAGTAGTACCTCGGGACACCGTTATGGCTACACCTTC
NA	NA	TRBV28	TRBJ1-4	CASSSTGTPARKLFF	TGTGCCAGCAGTTCTACAGGGACCCCGGCGAGGAAACTGTTTTTT
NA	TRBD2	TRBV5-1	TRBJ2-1	CASSSLAGRSYNEQFF	TGCGCCAGCAGCTCCCTAGCGGGACGCTCCTACAATGAGCAGTTCTTC
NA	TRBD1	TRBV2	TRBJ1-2	CASTPGQASIGADGYTF	TGTGCCAGCACACCGGGACAGGCGTCGATAGGTGCGGACGGCTACACCTTC
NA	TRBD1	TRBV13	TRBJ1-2	CASSRPFGTGGGHYGYTF	TGTGCCAGCAGCCGACCATTCGGGACAGGGGGCGGTCACTATGGCTACACCTTC
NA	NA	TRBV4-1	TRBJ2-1	CASSQPSDSYNEQFF	TGCGCCAGCAGCCAACCCAGCGACTCCTACAATGAGCAGTTCTTC